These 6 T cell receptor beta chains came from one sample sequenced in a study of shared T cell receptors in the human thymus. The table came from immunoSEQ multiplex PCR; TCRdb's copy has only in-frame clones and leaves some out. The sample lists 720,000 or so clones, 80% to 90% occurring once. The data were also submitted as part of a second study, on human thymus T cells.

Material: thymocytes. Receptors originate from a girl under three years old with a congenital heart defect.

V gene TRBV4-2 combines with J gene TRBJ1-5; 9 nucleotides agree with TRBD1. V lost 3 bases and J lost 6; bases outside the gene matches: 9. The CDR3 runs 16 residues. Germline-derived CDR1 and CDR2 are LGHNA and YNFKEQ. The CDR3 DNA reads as TGTGCCAGCAGCCACACCACAGGGGGCGAAAGTCAGCCCCAGCATTTT. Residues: CASSHTTGGESQPQHF.

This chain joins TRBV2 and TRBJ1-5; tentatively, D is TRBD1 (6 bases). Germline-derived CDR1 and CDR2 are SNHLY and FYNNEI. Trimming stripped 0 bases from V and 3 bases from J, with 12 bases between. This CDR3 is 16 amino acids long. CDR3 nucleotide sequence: TGTGCCAGCAGTGAAGCACCGGGACACAACAATCAGCCCCAGCATTTT. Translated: CASSEAPGHNNQPQHF.

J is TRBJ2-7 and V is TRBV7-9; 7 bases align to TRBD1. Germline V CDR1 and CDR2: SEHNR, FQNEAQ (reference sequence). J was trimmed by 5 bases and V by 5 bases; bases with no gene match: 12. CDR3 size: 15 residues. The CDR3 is CASSPTETGSNEQYF. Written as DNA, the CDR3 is TGTGCCAGCAGCCCCACCGAGACAGGGTCTAACGAGCAGTACTTC.

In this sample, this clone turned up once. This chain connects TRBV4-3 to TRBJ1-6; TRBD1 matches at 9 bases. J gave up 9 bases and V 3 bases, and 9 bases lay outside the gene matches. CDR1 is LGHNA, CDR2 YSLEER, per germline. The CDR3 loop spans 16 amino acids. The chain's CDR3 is CASSQWTGAMGSPLHF. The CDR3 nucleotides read TGCGCCAGCAGCCAGTGGACAGGGGCGATGGGTTCACCCCTCCACTTT.

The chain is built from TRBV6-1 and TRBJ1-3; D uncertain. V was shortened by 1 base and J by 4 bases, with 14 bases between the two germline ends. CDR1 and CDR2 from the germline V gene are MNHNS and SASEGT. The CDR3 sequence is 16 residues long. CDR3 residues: CASSEVVEENGNTIYF. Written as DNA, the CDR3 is TGTGCCAGCAGTGAAGTTGTAGAGGAGAACGGAAACACCATATATTTT.

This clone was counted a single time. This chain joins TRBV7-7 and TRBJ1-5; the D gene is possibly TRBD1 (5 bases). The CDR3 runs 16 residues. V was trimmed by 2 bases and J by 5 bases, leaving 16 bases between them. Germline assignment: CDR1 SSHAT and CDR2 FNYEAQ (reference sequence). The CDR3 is CASSLNGGGVDQPQHF. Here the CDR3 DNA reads TGTGCCAGCAGCTTAAACGGGGGGGGAGTGGATCAGCCCCAGCATTTT.